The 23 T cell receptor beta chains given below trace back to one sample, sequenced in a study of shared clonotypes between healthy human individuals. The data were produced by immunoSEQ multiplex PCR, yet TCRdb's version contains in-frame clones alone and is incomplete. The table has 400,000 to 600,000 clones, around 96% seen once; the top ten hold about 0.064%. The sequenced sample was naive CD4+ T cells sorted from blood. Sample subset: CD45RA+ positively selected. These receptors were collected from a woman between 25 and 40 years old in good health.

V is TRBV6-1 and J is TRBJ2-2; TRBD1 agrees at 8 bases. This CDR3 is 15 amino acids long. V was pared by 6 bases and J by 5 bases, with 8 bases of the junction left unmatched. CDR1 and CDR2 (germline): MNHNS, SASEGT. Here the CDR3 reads CASRARTGTTGELFF. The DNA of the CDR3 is TGTGCCAGCAGGGCCCGGACAGGGACAACCGGGGAGCTGTTTTTT.

The CDR3 loop reads CASSDQGGPDGYTF. The DNA for the CDR3 is TGTGCCAGCAGTGATCAGGGGGGGCCGGATGGCTACACCTTC. V gene TRBV2 combines with J gene TRBJ1-2; 7 bases agree with TRBD1. The CDR3 has 14 amino acids. V gave up 3 bases and J gave up 6 bases; unmatched junction bases: 7. Per germline, CDR1 SNHLY and CDR2 FYNNEI.

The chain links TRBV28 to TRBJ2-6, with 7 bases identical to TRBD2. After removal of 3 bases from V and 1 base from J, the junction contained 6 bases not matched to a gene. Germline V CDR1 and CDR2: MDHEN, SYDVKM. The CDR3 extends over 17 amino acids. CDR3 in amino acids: CASSFPGGISGANVLTF. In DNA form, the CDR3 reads TGTGCCAGCAGTTTCCCCGGGGGGATATCTGGGGCCAACGTCCTGACTTTC.

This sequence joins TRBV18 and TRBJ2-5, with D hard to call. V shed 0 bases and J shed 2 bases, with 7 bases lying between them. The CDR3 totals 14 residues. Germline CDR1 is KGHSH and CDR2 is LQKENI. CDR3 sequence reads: CASSPPSLQETQYF. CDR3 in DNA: TGTGCCAGCTCACCACCCTCCCTACAAGAGACCCAGTACTTC.

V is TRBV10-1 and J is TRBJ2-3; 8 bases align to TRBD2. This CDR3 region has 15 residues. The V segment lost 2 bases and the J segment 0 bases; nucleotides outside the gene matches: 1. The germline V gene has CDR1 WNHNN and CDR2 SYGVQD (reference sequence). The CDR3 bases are TGCGCCAGCAGTGAGGCTAGCGGGAGCACAGATACGCAGTATTTT. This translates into CASSEASGSTDTQYF.

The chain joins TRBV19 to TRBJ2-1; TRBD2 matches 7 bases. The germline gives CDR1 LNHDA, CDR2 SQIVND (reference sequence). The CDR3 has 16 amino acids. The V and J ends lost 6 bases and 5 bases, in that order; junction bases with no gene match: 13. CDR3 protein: CASRSFSQGLHNEQFF. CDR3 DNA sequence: TGTGCCAGTAGAAGCTTCAGCCAGGGACTACACAATGAGCAGTTCTTC.

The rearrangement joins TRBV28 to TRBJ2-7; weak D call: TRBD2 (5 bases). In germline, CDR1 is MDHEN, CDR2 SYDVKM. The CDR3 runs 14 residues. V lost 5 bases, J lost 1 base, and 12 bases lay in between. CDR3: CASSPQRPSYEQYF. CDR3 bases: TGTGCCAGCAGTCCGCAGCGGCCGTCCTACGAGCAGTACTTC.

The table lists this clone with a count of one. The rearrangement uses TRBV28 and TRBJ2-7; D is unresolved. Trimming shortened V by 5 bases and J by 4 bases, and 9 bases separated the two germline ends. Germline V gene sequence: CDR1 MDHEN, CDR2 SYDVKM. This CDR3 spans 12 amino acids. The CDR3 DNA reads TGTGCCAGCAGTACGAGACCATACGAGCAGTACTTC. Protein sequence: CASSTRPYEQYF.

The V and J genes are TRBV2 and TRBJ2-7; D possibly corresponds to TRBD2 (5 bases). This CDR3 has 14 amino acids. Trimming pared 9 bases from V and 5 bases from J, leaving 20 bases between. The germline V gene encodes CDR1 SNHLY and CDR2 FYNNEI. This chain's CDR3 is CARQITSGKNEQYF. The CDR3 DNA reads TGTGCCAGACAAATTACTAGTGGAAAAAACGAGCAGTACTTC. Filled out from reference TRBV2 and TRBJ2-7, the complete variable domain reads EPEVTQTPSHQVTQMGQEVILRCVPISNHLYFYWYRQILGQKVEFLVSFYNNEISEKSEIFDDQFSVERPDGSNFTLKIRSTKLEDSAMYFCARQITSGKNEQYFGPGTRLTVT.

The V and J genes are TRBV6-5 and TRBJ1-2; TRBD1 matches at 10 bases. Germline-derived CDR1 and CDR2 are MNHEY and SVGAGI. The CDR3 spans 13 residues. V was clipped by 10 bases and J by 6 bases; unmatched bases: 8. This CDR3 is CAIREGTGDGYTF. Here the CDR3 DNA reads TGTGCCATCAGGGAAGGGACAGGGGATGGCTACACCTTC.

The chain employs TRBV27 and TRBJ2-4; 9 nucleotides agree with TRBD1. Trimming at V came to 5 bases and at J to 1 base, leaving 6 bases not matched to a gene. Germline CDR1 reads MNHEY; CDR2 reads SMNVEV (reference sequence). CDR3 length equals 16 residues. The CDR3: CASSPHRGRAKNIQYF. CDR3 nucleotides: TGTGCCAGCAGTCCCCACAGGGGGCGGGCCAAAAACATTCAGTACTTC.

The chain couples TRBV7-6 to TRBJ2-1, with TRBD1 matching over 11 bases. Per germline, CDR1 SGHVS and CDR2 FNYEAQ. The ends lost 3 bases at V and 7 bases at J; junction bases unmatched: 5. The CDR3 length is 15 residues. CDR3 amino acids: CASSFGQGAGNEQFF. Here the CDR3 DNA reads TGTGCCAGCAGCTTTGGACAGGGGGCAGGAAATGAGCAGTTCTTC.

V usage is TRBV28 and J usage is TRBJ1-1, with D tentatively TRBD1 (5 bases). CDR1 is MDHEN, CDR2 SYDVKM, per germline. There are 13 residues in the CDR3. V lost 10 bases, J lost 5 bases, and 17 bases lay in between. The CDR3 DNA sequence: TGTGCCACCAACAGTGGGGCGCAGACTGAAGCTTTCTTT. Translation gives CATNSGAQTEAFF.

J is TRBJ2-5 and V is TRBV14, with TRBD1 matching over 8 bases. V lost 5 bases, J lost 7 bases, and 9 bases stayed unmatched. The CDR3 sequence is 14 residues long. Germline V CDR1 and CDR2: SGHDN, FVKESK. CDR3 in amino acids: CASSRQGWVGTQYF. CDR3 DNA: TGTGCCAGCAGCAGACAGGGGTGGGTCGGGACCCAGTACTTC.

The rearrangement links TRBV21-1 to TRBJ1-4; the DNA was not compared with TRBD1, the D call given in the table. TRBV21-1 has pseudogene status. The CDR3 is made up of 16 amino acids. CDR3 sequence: CASSKASRGWWEKLFF. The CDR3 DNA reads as TGTGCCAGCAGCAAAGCGTCCAGGGGGTGGTGGGAAAAACTGTTTTTT.

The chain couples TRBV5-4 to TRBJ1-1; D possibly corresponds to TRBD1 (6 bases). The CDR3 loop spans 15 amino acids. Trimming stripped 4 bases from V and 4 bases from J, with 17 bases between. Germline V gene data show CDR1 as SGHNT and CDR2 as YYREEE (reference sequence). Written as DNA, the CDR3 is TGTGCCAGCAGCGAGCCCCACAGGGTGGGCACTGAAGCTTTCTTT. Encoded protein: CASSEPHRVGTEAFF.

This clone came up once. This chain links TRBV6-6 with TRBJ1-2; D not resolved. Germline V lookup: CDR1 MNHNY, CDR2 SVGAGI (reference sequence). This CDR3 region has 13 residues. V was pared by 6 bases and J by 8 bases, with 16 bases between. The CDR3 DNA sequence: TGTGCCAGCAGCCCCGTATCGACATCGGGCTACACCTTC. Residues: CASSPVSTSGYTF.

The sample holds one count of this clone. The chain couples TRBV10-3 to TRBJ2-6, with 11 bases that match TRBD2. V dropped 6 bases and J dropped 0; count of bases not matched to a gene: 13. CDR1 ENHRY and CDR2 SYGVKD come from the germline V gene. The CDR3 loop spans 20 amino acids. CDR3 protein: CAISPRASGRTNSGANVLTF. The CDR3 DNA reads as TGTGCCATCAGCCCTCGGGCTAGCGGGAGGACCAACTCTGGGGCCAACGTCCTGACTTTC.

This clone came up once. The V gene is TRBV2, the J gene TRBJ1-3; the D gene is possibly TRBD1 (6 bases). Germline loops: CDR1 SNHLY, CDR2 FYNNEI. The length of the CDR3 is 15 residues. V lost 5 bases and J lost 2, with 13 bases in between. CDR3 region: CASSPQGNAGNTIYF. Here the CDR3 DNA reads TGTGCCAGCAGTCCTCAGGGGAATGCTGGAAACACCATATATTTT.

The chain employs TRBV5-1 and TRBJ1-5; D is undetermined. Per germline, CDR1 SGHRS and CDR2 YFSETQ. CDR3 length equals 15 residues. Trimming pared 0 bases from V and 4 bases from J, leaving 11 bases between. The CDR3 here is CASSLEGGGNQPQHF. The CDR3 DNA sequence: TGCGCCAGCAGCTTGGAAGGAGGAGGAAATCAGCCCCAGCATTTT.

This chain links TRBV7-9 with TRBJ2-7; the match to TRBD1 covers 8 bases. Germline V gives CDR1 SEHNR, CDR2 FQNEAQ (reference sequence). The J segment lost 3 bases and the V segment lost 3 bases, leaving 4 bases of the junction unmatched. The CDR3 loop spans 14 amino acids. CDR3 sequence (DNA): TGTGCCAGCAGCTTGGGACAGGACTTCTACGAGCAGTACTTC. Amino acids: CASSLGQDFYEQYF.

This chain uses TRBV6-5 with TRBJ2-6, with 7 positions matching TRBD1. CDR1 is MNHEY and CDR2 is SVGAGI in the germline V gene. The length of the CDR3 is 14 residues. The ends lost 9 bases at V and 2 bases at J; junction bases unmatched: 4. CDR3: CASKQGAGANVLTF. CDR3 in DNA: TGTGCCAGTAAGCAGGGGGCTGGGGCCAACGTCCTGACTTTC.

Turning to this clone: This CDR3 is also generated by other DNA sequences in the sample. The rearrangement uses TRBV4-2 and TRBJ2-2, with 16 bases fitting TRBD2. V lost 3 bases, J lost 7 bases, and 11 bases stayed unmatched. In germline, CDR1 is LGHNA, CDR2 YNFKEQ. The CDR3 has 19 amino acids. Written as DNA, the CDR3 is TGTGCCAGCAGCCAGCCCCTGGGACTAGCGGGAGGGCTGGGCGGGGAGCTGTTTTTT. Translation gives CASSQPLGLAGGLGGELFF.